One sample yielded the 12 T cell receptor beta chains listed below, sequenced in a study of response to subunit inactivated influenza vaccine. TCRdb fed the RT-PCR reads into MiXCR, producing one record per CDR3 protein. The sample holds about 540,000 distinct CDR3 sequences; 11% to 15% are singletons and the top ten take around 10%. Specimen: PBMCs from blood, collected 11 to 12 days after vaccination. The receptors originated from a man aged 50-59 years who received an inactivated influenza vaccine.

This clonotype turned up a few times. The chain recombines TRBV12-5 with TRBJ1-2; 7 bases are shared with TRBD1. Losses at the gene ends were 1 base for V and 5 bases for J; bases not matched to a gene: 10. The V gene's germline CDR1 is LGHNT and CDR2 FRNRAP. CDR3 size: 16 residues. The CDR3 coding sequence is TGTGCTAGTGGTTTGGCACTCACAGGGGACTCTTATGGCTACACCTTC. Translated: CASGLALTGDSYGYTF.

This clonotype was seen more than once but under ten times. The chain joins TRBV7-2 to TRBJ2-1; 16 bases are shared with TRBD2. This CDR3 spans 15 amino acids. J lost 8 bases, V lost 6 bases, and 4 bases had no gene match. The germline V gene encodes CDR1 SGHTA and CDR2 FQGNSA. The chain's CDR3 is CASRGTSGGADEQFF. CDR3 bases: TGTGCCAGCAGGGGGACTAGCGGGGGGGCCGATGAGCAGTTCTTC.

The rearrangement uses TRBV15 and TRBJ1-1; unclear D gene. This CDR3 has 14 residues. Trimming left V 3 bases short and J 6 bases short, with 14 bases between. CDR1 and CDR2 from the germline V gene are LNHNV and YYDKDF (reference sequence). The CDR3 bases are TGTGCCACCAGCAGCGTAAACGGGTTTCCTGAAGCTTTCTTT. This encodes CATSSVNGFPEAFF.

This clonotype came up a few times. The chain employs TRBV3-1 and TRBJ2-1; D remains unclear. Germline V lookup: CDR1 LGHDT, CDR2 YNNKEL (reference sequence). Between the trimmed V and J ends, which lost 1 base and 5 bases, there was a span of 9 bases. CDR3 size: 14 residues. As DNA, the CDR3 is TGTGCCAGCAGCCAAGGGACGCCCAACAATGAGCAGTTCTTC. Residues: CASSQGTPNNEQFF.

This chain links TRBV6-5 with TRBJ2-5; 11 positions match TRBD2. Germline CDR1 and CDR2: MNHEY and SVGAGI. This CDR3 comprises 16 residues. V was pared by 0 bases and J by 0 bases, with 0 bases of the junction left unmatched. The chain's CDR3 is CASSYSTSGDQETQYF. DNA of the CDR3: TGTGCCAGCAGTTACTCGACTAGCGGGGACCAAGAGACCCAGTACTTC.

The chain combines TRBV24-1 with TRBJ2-1, with D perhaps matching TRBD2 (6 bases). The CDR3 extends over 16 amino acids. The germline V and J ends were trimmed by 3 bases and 5 bases, with 16 bases remaining between them. The germline V gene encodes CDR1 KGHDR and CDR2 SFDVKD. The CDR3 spells CATSDTGLLSHNEQFF. Here the CDR3 DNA reads TGTGCCACCAGTGATACCGGACTACTATCCCACAATGAGCAGTTCTTC.

The J gene is TRBJ2-3, the V gene TRBV5-6; the D gene could be TRBD1 or TRBD2 (5 bases each). The CDR3 covers 15 residues. Germline assignment: CDR1 SGHDT and CDR2 YYEEEE. V was shortened by 2 bases and J by 2 bases, with 12 bases between the two germline ends. This CDR3 reads CASSFRRGTTDTQYF. The CDR3 DNA reads TGTGCCAGCAGCTTCCGTAGAGGGACCACAGATACGCAGTATTTT.

The chain links TRBV5-1 to TRBJ2-3; 9 nucleotides match TRBD2. This CDR3 is 13 amino acids long. Germline loops: CDR1 SGHRS, CDR2 YFSETQ. The trim removed 4 bases at V and 7 bases at J, leaving 4 bases unmatched. CDR3 bases: TGCGCCAGCAGCGAAGCGGGGGGAAATACGCAGTATTTT. Amino acids: CASSEAGGNTQYF.

This clonotype was seen more than once but under ten times. The chain recombines TRBV2 with TRBJ2-3; no definite D call. The CDR3 has 13 residues. Germline values: CDR1 SNHLY, CDR2 FYNNEI. V lost 3 bases and J lost 6, with 10 bases in between. In DNA form, the CDR3 reads TGTGCCAGCAGTGAGAGCCAGCACGATACGCAGTATTTT. The encoded protein is CASSESQHDTQYF.

The chain couples TRBV20-1 to TRBJ2-6; D may be TRBD1 (5 bases). V was cut by 3 bases and J by 0 bases, with 9 bases left in between. In germline, CDR1 is DFQATT, CDR2 SNEGSKA (reference sequence). The CDR3 has 15 amino acids. CDR3: CSASPGSSGANVLTF. CDR3 bases: TGCAGTGCTAGTCCAGGGTCCTCTGGGGCCAACGTCCTGACTTTC.

The rearrangement joins TRBV4-2 to TRBJ2-5; the D is unclear. CDR1 and CDR2 from the germline V gene are LGHNA and YNFKEQ. The CDR3 totals 16 residues. Trimming removed 1 base at V and 2 bases at J, with 14 bases between. The CDR3 nucleotides are TGTGCCAGCAGCCAAGGGATGGGCGGCAAGCAAGAGACCCAGTACTTC. It yields the protein CASSQGMGGKQETQYF.

This clonotype was counted a few times. Its ends do not fully match the called genes, so a read error is possible. V usage is TRBV14 and J usage is TRBJ2-3, with D perhaps being TRBD1 or TRBD2 (6 bases each). CDR1 and CDR2 from the germline V gene are SGHDN and FVKESK. The length of the CDR3 is 13 residues. CDR3 nucleotides: TGTGCCAGCAGCCAAAATCTTGGGGGGCCTTTCACTTTT. This encodes CASSQNLGGPFTF. The variable domain in full, completed from reference TRBV14 and TRBJ2-3, reads EAGVTQFPSHSVIEKGQTVTLRCDPISGHDNLYWYRRVMGKEIKFLLHFVKESKQDESGMPNNRFLAERTGGTYSTLKVQPAELEDSGVYFCASSQNLGGPFTFGPGTRLTVL.